The T cell receptor beta chain under discussion was sequenced for a study of monozygotic twins with inflammatory bowel disease. On this clonotype itself: What it binds is unknown.

Every single donor had an approximately 2.3 ml blood sample drawn. Overall study results and limits: Fewer shared clonotypes with others were found in IBD patients than in healthy twins, especially with disease activity.

cDNA synthesis was performed in eight separate reactions for each sample. Template switching incorporated UMIs with a 6-nucleotide sample barcode. TCRdb reanalyzed the 5' RACE reads, giving one entry per CDR3 protein sequence and no DNA. The sample includes about 210,000 distinct CDR3 sequences. This CDR3 is 17 amino acids long. CDR1 MNHEY and CDR2 SVGAGI come from the germline V gene. The chain joins TRBV6-5 to TRBJ1-6. The sequencing sample was made of blood. This TCR was sampled from a human donor with ulcerative colitis or Crohn's disease, or a healthy co-twin of an affected twin (not recorded which). CDR3 sequence reads: CASSYEGQSSYNSPLHF.